Following are 12 T cell receptor beta chains from one sample sequenced in a study of blood T cell repertoires in COVID-19. Sequencing used immunoSEQ multiplex PCR; TCRdb keeps in-frame clones, though not all of them. The sample yields 40,000 to 55,000 clones, roughly nine tenths seen once. Sequenced sample: peripheral blood. The origin of the receptors is a human donor in a cohort sampled during active COVID-19.

This clone was counted between two and nine times. V gene TRBV6-2 or TRBV6-3 combines with J gene TRBJ1-2; 11 bases fit TRBD1. From germline, CDR1 is MNHEY and CDR2 SVGEGT. The CDR3 runs 15 residues. V lost 1 base to trimming and J lost 11 bases; unmatched junction nucleotides: 9. The CDR3 sequence: CASSYWDRGTSDYTF. Here the CDR3 DNA reads TGTGCCAGCAGTTACTGGGACAGGGGGACGTCGGATTACACCTTC.

CDR3 sequence (DNA): TGTGCCAGCAGCCCAGGGGGTCAGCCCCAGCATTTT. Translation gives CASSPGGQPQHF. This rearrangement joins TRBV3-1 (or the pseudogene TRBV3-2) to TRBJ1-5; 7 bases map to TRBD1. J gave up 6 bases and V 4 bases, and 0 bases lay outside the gene matches. Looked up from germline, CDR1 is LGHDT and CDR2 is YNNKEL (reference sequence). The CDR3 runs 12 residues.

The J gene is TRBJ2-7, the V gene TRBV6-2 or TRBV6-3; D is unclear. CDR3 size: 12 residues. CDR1 MNHEY and CDR2 SVGEGT come from the germline V gene. V lost 4 bases, J lost 2 bases, and 6 bases lay in between. The CDR3 DNA is TGTGCCAGCAGTTTCGGAGCCTACGAGCAGTACTTC. Amino acids: CASSFGAYEQYF.

The chain links TRBV5-1 to TRBJ1-2, with 10 bases identical to TRBD1. Germline V gives CDR1 SGHRS, CDR2 YFSETQ. The CDR3 length is 15 residues. With 4 bases clipped from V and 4 bases from J, the junction kept 7 bases outside the gene matches. For the CDR3, the DNA is TGCGCCAGCAGCGGGGGGACAGGGGAGACCTATGGCTACACCTTC. This translates into CASSGGTGETYGYTF.

The chain is built from TRBV7-9 and TRBJ2-1; a weak D match, TRBD2 (5 bases). Deletions cut 0 bases from V and 6 bases from J, with 9 bases between. The CDR3 length is 14 residues. The germline gives CDR1 SEHNR, CDR2 FQNEAQ (reference sequence). DNA of the CDR3: TGTGCCAGCAGCTTAGCCCACGAGGGCAATGAGCAGTTCTTC. It translates to CASSLAHEGNEQFF.

This clone was seen just once. V gene TRBV4-2 combines with J gene TRBJ2-5; possible D gene TRBD2, 5 bases. Germline CDR1 LGHNA, CDR2 YNFKEQ. The CDR3 consists of 15 residues. Trimming took off 0 bases at V and 9 bases at J, with 17 bases between the two ends. The CDR3 loop reads CASSQDPPSRAAQYF. CDR3 sequence (DNA): TGTGCCAGCAGCCAAGATCCTCCCAGCCGAGCGGCCCAGTACTTC.

The V and J genes are TRBV28 and TRBJ2-5; 8 bases fit TRBD1. Per the germline V gene, CDR1 is MDHEN and CDR2 is SYDVKM. The CDR3 loop spans 15 amino acids. The V gene end was trimmed by 5 bases and the J gene end by 4 bases; junction bases not matched to a gene: 9. The CDR3, as DNA: TGTGCCAGCAGTCCCGACAGGGGTACTCGAGAGACCCAGTACTTC. Translation gives CASSPDRGTRETQYF.

The chain couples TRBV2 to TRBJ2-7, with D perhaps TRBD1 (6 bases). The germline V gene has CDR1 SNHLY and CDR2 FYNNEI. The CDR3 has 15 amino acids. Between the trimmed V and J ends, which lost 8 bases and 0 bases, there was a span of 17 bases. The CDR3 region is CASGGFGTLSYEQYF. Written as DNA, the CDR3 is TGTGCCAGCGGGGGTTTCGGGACACTCTCCTACGAGCAGTACTTC.

This clone was detected a few times. The rearrangement joins TRBV15 to TRBJ2-1, with D possibly being TRBD2 (5 bases). Looked up from germline, CDR1 is LNHNV and CDR2 is YYDKDF (reference sequence). V lost 0 bases and J lost 7, with 10 bases in between. The CDR3 spans 14 residues. Here the CDR3 reads CATSRELEVNEQFF. CDR3 nucleotide sequence: TGTGCCACCAGCAGAGAACTAGAAGTTAATGAGCAGTTCTTC. The full variable domain, rest sourced from reference TRBV15 and TRBJ2-1, is DAMVIQNPRYQVTQFGKPVTLSCSQTLNHNVMYWYQQKSSQAPKLLFHYYDKDFNNEADTPDNFQSRRPNTSFCFLDIRSPGLGDTAMYLCATSRELEVNEQFFGPGTRLTVL.

The chain joins TRBV15 to TRBJ2-1, with 7 bases lining up with TRBD2. Trimming removed 6 bases from V and 10 bases from J; junction bases left unmatched: 12. The CDR3 is 14 amino acids. CDR1 is LNHNV and CDR2 is YYDKDF in the germline V gene (reference sequence). The CDR3 nucleotides read TGTGCCACCAGTTTTCCTGATCCTAGCGGAGAGCAGTTCTTC. It yields the protein CATSFPDPSGEQFF.

This chain uses TRBV5-1 with TRBJ1-4; a possible D gene is TRBD1 (6 bases). V lost 0 bases and J 7 bases, leaving 16 bases between the germline ends. The CDR3 runs to 16 residues. The germline V gene encodes CDR1 SGHRS and CDR2 YFSETQ. The CDR3 DNA is TGCGCCAGCAGCTTGGGGACAAGCCGAGGGGGTGAAAAACTGTTTTTT. Translated: CASSLGTSRGGEKLFF.

The rearrangement joins TRBV4-1 to TRBJ2-1; D is uncertain. V dropped 3 bases and J dropped 6 bases, with 12 bases sitting between them. CDR3 length: 14 residues. From germline, CDR1 is MGHRA and CDR2 YSYEKL. Written as DNA, the CDR3 is TGCGCCAGCAGCCACCGTCCCCGTAGCAATGAGCAGTTCTTC. As protein: CASSHRPRSNEQFF.